This T cell receptor (beta chain) was captured by sequencing in a study of shared clonotypes between healthy human individuals. Both subsets, CD45RA+ naive and CD45RA-negative memory, were split from the CD4+ cells. The table came from immunoSEQ multiplex PCR; TCRdb's copy has only in-frame clones and leaves some out. The sample records approximately 1,500,000 clones, around 98% being singletons. The germline CDR1 and CDR2 sequences are SGHRS and YFSETQ. This CDR3 contains 15 residues. J gave up 3 bases and V 0 bases, and 3 bases lay outside the gene matches. The chain employs TRBV5-1 and TRBJ2-3; 8 bases are shared with TRBD2. This TCR came from a man aged 25-45 years in good health. Specimen: naive CD4+ T cells sorted from blood. As for subset: CD45RA+ positively selected. The CDR3 loop is CASSLGGRRTDTQYF. The CDR3 nucleotides read TGCGCCAGCAGCTTGGGCGGGAGGAGAACAGATACGCAGTATTTT.